These T cell receptor beta chains were read from a single sample in a study of T cell responses to AZD1222 COVID-19 vaccine. The protocol was immunoSEQ multiplex PCR, while the TCRdb copy is restricted to in-frame clones and leaves out a portion. Of around 80,000 clones listed, around four fifths are singletons. This sample comprised peripheral blood, obtained 28 days after the second AZD1222 dose. Receptors were obtained from an adult who received the AZD1222 COVID-19 vaccine. Both conserved end residues are trimmed from each CDR3. Each record gives: V gene, CDR3 protein.

>TRBV28
ASRQTRNYEQY
>TRBV9
ASSVDGGRAF
>TRBV6-2/TRBV6-3
ASSRGGGYGYT
>TRBV7-9
ASSLAQGPTHGYT
>TRBV4-3
ASSQVTSGRSNEQF
>TRBV6-2/TRBV6-3
ASSSISGRYQETQY
>TRBV19
ASSPAATNYGYT
>TRBV5-1
ASYKSGQYNEQF
>TRBV5-1
ASSASGGSFSDEQF
>TRBV11-2
ASSLRGTATNEKLF
>TRBV19
ASSATGGQETQY
>TRBV19
ASSSLRQSNGNEQF
>TRBV10-3
AISELGNTNTGELF
>TRBV19
ASSMDRGRVPIWEKVSYEQY
>TRBV4-1
ASSQDGTGRDQPQH
>TRBV7-2
ASSLNPGGSTDTQY
>TRBV3-1/TRBV3-2
ASSQGGARKKLF
>TRBV5-4
ASSLGGASTDTQY
>TRBV19
ASTLGLAGGGSNEQF
>TRBV11-3
ASSPKTDMNTEAF
>TRBV28
ASSSASWGPNTGELF
>TRBV19
ASSTSGTLNTGELF
>TRBV30
AWSVTANTEAF
>TRBV18
ASSLADEQY
>TRBV27
ASSRGGRSYEQY
>TRBV3-1/TRBV3-2
ASSQDPGLAGEEQY
>TRBV4-3
ASSQDAGPNYGYT
>TRBV7-8
ASSAVGGARNQPQH
>TRBV28
ASSLLGSGNTIY
>TRBV24-1
ATSSWTGIEAF
>TRBV7-8
ASSLDDNYSGNTIY
>TRBV2
ASSGTGNYGYT
>TRBV4-3
ASSQEGGDATNEKLF
>TRBV7-9
ASSWVGYQETQY
>TRBV7-2
ASSPGTGGVKQY
>TRBV2
ASSGTVNNSPLH
>TRBV19
ASKLGPSGDNEQF
>TRBV5-5
ASRTTGGETQY
>TRBV3-1/TRBV3-2
ASSDEQAFQETQY
>TRBV18
ASSPEGGTANTGELF
>TRBV18
ASSPSGGKSAPLH
>TRBV5-8
ASSLARQGLGETQY
>TRBV7-9
ASSLAPRAFYNEQF
>TRBV7-8
ASSLGQGPTGNTIY
>TRBV13
ASRPSPSSYNEQF
>TRBV30
AWSYQSDTEAF
>TRBV5-6
ASSPGTSGGFEQY
>TRBV7-2
ATSRDRGEKLF
>TRBV4-3
ASSLDPAGQVVAF
>TRBV3-1/TRBV3-2
ASSQEEPVYNEQF
>TRBV19
ASNLDLSGTEAF
>TRBV28
ASTGGDYGYT
>TRBV9
ASSVAPSGSYNEQF
>TRBV15
ATLEREDTDTQY
>TRBV29-1
SVGGRGLLGTGELF